The 8 T cell receptor beta chains below all came from one sample that was sequenced in a study of vaccination effects on CD4 cells after COVID-19. This table comes from immunoSEQ multiplex PCR, and its TCRdb copy is limited to in-frame clones, with some not included. Of roughly 30,000 clones in the sample, about 81% were seen once. ViraFEST assay sequencing came after antigen-specific CD4+ T cells were expanded with viral peptide pools. Scientists isolated CD4+ T cells after a roughly ten-day culture period ended. All vaccine recipients tested negative for nucleocapsid antibodies and had never contracted SARS-CoV-2 infection. These receptors' targets are unknown. The sample in question was CD4+ T cells from PBMCs cultured with SARS-CoV-2 spike peptides, obtained before COVID-19 vaccination. These receptors were obtained from a human donor who received a COVID-19 vaccine.

The chain combines TRBV15 with TRBJ1-2, with a possible D match to TRBD1 (5 bases). The CDR3 spans 14 residues. The germline V gene has CDR1 LNHNV and CDR2 YYDKDF (reference sequence). V lost 3 bases, J lost 5 bases, and 13 bases lay in between. This chain's CDR3 is CATSSRQTSYGYTF. CDR3 DNA: TGTGCCACCAGCAGTAGACAGACCTCGTATGGCTACACCTTC.

The genes are TRBV12-3 or TRBV12-4 and TRBJ2-1, with 7 bases aligning to TRBD2. The CDR3 totals 13 residues. The V segment lost 2 bases and the J segment 9 bases; nucleotides outside the gene matches: 4. CDR3 loop: CASSLKWGGEQFF. DNA for the CDR3: TGTGCCAGCAGTTTAAAATGGGGGGGTGAGCAGTTCTTC.

This clone has just one count. The chain links TRBV5-4 to TRBJ1-3; D may be TRBD1 (5 bases). Germline V CDR1 and CDR2: SGHNT, YYREEE (reference sequence). The CDR3 totals 15 residues. V shed 5 bases and J shed 0 bases, with 12 bases lying between them. In DNA, the CDR3 is TGTGCCAGCAGTCAGGGTTCCCCCTCTGGAAACACCATATATTTT. It codes for CASSQGSPSGNTIYF.

The gene calls are TRBV7-2 and TRBJ2-1; possibly TRBD1 for D (6 bases). The CDR3 contains 13 residues. Germline V gene sequence: CDR1 SGHTA, CDR2 FQGNSA. V was shortened by 5 bases and J by 10 bases, with 15 bases between the two germline ends. CDR3 in amino acids: CASSPRQESEQFF. The DNA for the CDR3 is TGTGCCAGCAGCCCCAGACAGGAATCGGAGCAGTTCTTC.

The V call is TRBV5-5, the J call TRBJ2-1; no clear D gene. Trimming took 0 bases from V and 8 from J, leaving 9 bases between them. The CDR3 consists of 13 residues. Germline CDR1 reads SGHKS; CDR2 reads YYEKEE (reference sequence). The CDR3 reads CASSLAPGDEQFF. CDR3 sequence (DNA): TGTGCCAGCAGCTTGGCCCCAGGCGATGAGCAGTTCTTC. Based on the CDR3 plus reference TRBV5-5 and TRBJ2-1, the full variable domain is DAGVTQSPTHLIKTRGQQVTLRCSPISGHKSVSWYQQVLGQGPQFIFQYYEKEERGRGNFPDRFSARQFPNYSSELNVNALLLGDSALYLCASSLAPGDEQFFGPGTRLTVL.

CDR3 loop: CSASGQGAKYGTEAFF. Here the CDR3 DNA reads TGCAGTGCTAGTGGACAGGGGGCGAAGTATGGCACTGAAGCTTTCTTT. The genes are TRBV20-1 and TRBJ1-1, with 11 bases aligning to TRBD1. This CDR3 is 16 amino acids long. The junction had 10 bases not matched to a gene; V was cut back by 3 bases and J by 4 bases. CDR1 is DFQATT and CDR2 is SNEGSKA in the germline V gene (reference sequence).

The chain recombines TRBV28 with TRBJ2-2; D unresolved. The germline V gene has CDR1 MDHEN and CDR2 SYDVKM. The V gene lost 8 bases and the J gene lost 7 bases, with 14 bases spanning the gap. This CDR3 comprises 13 residues. The CDR3 bases are TGTGCCAGCCGCTATCGACTGGGCGGGGAGCTGTTTTTT. This sequence encodes CASRYRLGGELFF.

The chain joins TRBV11-2 to TRBJ2-7; 10 positions match TRBD2. CDR3 length: 15 residues. Germline assignment: CDR1 SGHAT and CDR2 FQNNGV. J lost 3 bases, V lost 5 bases, and 7 bases had no gene match. The CDR3 nucleotides are TGTGCCAGCAGCCGGATAGCGGGGGGCATCTACGAGCAGTACTTC. Translation gives CASSRIAGGIYEQYF.